This is a list of T cell receptor beta chains from one sample in a study of CD8+ T cells in alopecia areata. This table comes from immunoSEQ multiplex PCR, and its TCRdb copy is limited to in-frame clones, with some not included. The sample holds roughly 110,000 clones; 80% to 85% are singletons and the top ten take 20% to 25%. Source: CD8+ T cells sorted from blood, taken at week 24, from a patient treated with tofacitinib. The receptors here all came from a human donor with alopecia areata. CDR3s include the opening cysteine and the closing phenylalanine or tryptophan. The D gene is left open where the match is weak. Expanded clones are given a class, and other clones once, few, many or no size at all.

>15|TRBD1|TRBJ2-1|once|TRBV6-1
TGTGCCAGCAGTATTGGACAGGGGGCTTGGAATGAGCAGTTCTTC
CASSIGQGAWNEQFF
>13|NA|TRBJ1-1|NA|TRBV6-4
TGTGCCAGCAGTGATGAGGGGAACACTGAAGCTTTCTTT
CASSDEGNTEAFF
>11|NA|TRBJ1-1|NA|TRBV30
TGTGCCTGGAGCGAGAGCACTGAAGCTTTCTTT
CAWSESTEAFF
>12|NA|TRBJ1-2|NA|TRBV4-1
TGCGCCAGCAGCCAAGATGAGAAGGGCTACACCTTC
CASSQDEKGYTF
>16|TRBD1|TRBJ1-3|NA|TRBV9
TGTGCCAGCAGCGTAGCTCCAGGGGGCCTTGGAAACACCATATATTTT
CASSVAPGGLGNTIYF
>16|TRBD1|TRBJ1-2|NA|TRBV4-1
TGCGCCAGCAGCCAAGAGATAGGACAGGTTTTTTCTGGCTACACCTTC
CASSQEIGQVFSGYTF
>14|NA|TRBJ1-4|NA|TRBV4-3
TGCGCCAGCAGCCAAGGGGTGGCTAATGAAAAACTGTTTTTT
CASSQGVANEKLFF
>14|NA|TRBJ1-1|NA|TRBV7-9
TGTGCCAGCAGCTTTGCTCGGATGAACACTGAAGCTTTCTTT
CASSFARMNTEAFF
>14|TRBD1|TRBJ1-2|NA|TRBV27
TGTGCCAGCAGAAGGGACAGGGGGATTTATGGCTACACCTTC
CASRRDRGIYGYTF
>13|NA|TRBJ2-7|NA|TRBV5-6
TGTGCCAGCAGCTTTGCAGGTATCTACGAGCAGTACTTC
CASSFAGIYEQYF
>13|NA|TRBJ1-2|NA|TRBV29-1
TGCAGCGTTGAGACAGGCGACAACTATGGCTACACCTTC
CSVETGDNYGYTF
>13|TRBD1|TRBJ2-1|NA|TRBV29-1
TGCAGCGTAATGACAGGGGCGGGCAATGAGCAGTTCTTC
CSVMTGAGNEQFF
>15|TRBD2|TRBJ2-1|NA|TRBV2
TGTGCCAGCAGTAACCTAGCGGGGGGAAACAATGAGCAGTTCTTC
CASSNLAGGNNEQFF
>15|NA|TRBJ2-1|once|TRBV7-2
TGTGCCAGCAGCTTAGCGGGGAGCTCCTACAATGAGCAGTTCTTC
CASSLAGSSYNEQFF
>16|TRBD1|TRBJ2-1|once|TRBV5-1
TGCGCCAGCAGCTCAACCGTGGGACAGCCTTACAATGAGCAGTTCTTC
CASSSTVGQPYNEQFF